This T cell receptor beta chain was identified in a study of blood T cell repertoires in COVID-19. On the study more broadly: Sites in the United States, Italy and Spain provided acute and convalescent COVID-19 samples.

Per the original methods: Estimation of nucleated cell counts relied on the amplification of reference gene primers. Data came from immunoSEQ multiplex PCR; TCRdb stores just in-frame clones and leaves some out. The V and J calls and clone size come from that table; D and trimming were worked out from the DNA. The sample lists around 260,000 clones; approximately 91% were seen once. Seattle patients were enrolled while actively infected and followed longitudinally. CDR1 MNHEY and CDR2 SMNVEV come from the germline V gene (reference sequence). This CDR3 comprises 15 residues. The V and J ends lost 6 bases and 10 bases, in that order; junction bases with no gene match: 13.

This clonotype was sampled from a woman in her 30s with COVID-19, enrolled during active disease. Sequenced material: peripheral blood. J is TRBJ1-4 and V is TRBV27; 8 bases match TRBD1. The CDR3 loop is CASRSRQGRGVKLFF. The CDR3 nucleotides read TGTGCCAGCAGGTCCCGACAGGGGAGAGGGGTAAAACTGTTTTTT.